This T cell receptor (beta chain) was captured in a study of T cells in Graves' hyperthyroidism and ophthalmopathy. TCR beta CDR3 region amplification was performed from RNA transcripts. A set of HTBI primers served as the primers for a first-round RT-PCR of the TCR CDR3. TCRdb independently ran MiXCR on the multiplex PCR reads; one entry per CDR3 protein. The profile covers roughly 300,000 distinct CDR3 sequences, with 15% to 20% appearing a single time and around 47% taken by the ten largest. There are 13 residues in the CDR3. Trimming stripped 5 bases from V and 3 bases from J, with 10 bases between. This clonotype was seen repeatedly, ten times or more.

The TCR originated in a woman aged 50 to 60 with Graves' hyperthyroidism. The chain combines TRBV12-3 or TRBV12-4 with TRBJ1-1; D remains ambiguous. The sequenced sample consisted of blood. The CDR3 is CASSLNRYTEAFF. The CDR3 DNA sequence: TGTGCCAGCAGTCTAAACAGATACACTGAAGCTTTCTTT.